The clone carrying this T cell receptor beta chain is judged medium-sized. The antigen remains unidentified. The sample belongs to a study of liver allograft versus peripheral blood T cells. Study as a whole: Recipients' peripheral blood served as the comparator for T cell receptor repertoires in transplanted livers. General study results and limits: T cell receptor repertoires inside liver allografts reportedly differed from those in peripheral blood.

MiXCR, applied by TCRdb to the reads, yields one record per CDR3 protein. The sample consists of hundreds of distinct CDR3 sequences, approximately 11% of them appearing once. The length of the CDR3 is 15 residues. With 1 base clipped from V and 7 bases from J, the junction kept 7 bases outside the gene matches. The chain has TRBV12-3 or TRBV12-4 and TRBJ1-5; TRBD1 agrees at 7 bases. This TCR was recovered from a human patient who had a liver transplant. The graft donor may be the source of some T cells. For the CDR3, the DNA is TGTGCCAGCAGTTTAGTTGAGGGGGCGGGACAGCCCCAGCATTTT. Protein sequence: CASSLVEGAGQPQHF.